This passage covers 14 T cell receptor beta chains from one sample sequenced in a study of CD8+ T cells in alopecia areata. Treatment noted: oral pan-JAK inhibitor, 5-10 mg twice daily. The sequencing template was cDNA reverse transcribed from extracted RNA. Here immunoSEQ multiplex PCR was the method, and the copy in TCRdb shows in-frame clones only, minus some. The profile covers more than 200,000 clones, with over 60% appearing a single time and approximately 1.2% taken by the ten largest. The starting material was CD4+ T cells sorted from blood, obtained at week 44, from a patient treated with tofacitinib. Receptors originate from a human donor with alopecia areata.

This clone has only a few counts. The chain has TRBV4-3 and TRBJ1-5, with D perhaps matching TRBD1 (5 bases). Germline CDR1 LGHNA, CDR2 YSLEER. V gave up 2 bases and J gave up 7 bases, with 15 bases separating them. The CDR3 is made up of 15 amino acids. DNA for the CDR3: TGCGCCAGCAGCCAAATAAGAGGGGCAGGGCAGCCCCAGCATTTT. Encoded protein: CASSQIRGAGQPQHF.

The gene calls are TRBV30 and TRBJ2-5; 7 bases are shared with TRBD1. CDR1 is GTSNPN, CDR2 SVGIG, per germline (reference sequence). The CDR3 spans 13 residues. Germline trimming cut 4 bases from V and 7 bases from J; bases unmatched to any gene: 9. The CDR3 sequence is CAWTSDRVGTQYF. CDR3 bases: TGTGCCTGGACCAGCGACAGGGTAGGGACCCAGTACTTC.

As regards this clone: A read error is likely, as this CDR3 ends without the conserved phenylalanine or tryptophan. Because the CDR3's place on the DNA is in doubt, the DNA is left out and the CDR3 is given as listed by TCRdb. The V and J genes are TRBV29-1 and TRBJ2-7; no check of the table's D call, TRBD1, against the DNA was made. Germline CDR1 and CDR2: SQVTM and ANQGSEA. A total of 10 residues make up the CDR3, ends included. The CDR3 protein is CSVGDGTESG.

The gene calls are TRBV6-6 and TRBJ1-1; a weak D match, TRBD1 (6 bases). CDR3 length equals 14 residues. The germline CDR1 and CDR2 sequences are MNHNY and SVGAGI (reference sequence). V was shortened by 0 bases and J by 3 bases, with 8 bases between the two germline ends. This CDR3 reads CASSYSGAYTEAFF. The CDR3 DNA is TGTGCCAGCAGTTACTCGGGGGCCTACACTGAAGCTTTCTTT.

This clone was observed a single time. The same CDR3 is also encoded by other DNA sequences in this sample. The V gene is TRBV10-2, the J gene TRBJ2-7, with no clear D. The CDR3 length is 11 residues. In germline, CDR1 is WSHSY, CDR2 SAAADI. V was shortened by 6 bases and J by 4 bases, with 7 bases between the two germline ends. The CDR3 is CASSNGYEQYF. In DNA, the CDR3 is TGCGCCAGCAGCAACGGATACGAGCAGTACTTC.

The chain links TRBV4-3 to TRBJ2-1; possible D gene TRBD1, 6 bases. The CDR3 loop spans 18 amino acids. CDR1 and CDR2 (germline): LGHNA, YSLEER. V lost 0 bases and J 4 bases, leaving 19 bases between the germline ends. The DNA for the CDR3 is TGCGCCAGCAGCCAAGACTACCCCAGGGGAAATTTGTACAATGAGCAGTTCTTC. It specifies CASSQDYPRGNLYNEQFF.

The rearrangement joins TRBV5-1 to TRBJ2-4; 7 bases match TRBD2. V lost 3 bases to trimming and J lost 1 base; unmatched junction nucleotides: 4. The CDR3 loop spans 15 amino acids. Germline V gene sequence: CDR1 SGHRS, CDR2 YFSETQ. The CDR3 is CASSSETSAKNIQYF. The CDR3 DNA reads TGCGCCAGCAGCTCAGAGACTAGCGCCAAAAACATTCAGTACTTC.

The CDR3 nucleotides are TGCGCCAGCAGCTTCGGCTTACCCACAGATACGCAGTATTTT. Translation: CASSFGLPTDTQYF. The chain couples TRBV5-1 to TRBJ2-3; unclear D gene. V gave up 2 bases and J gave up 2 bases, with 9 bases separating them. Per the germline V gene, CDR1 is SGHRS and CDR2 is YFSETQ. The CDR3 extends over 14 amino acids.

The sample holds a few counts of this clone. CDR3 region: CASSVGKSYNSPLHF. In DNA form, the CDR3 reads TGTGCCAGCAGTGTGGGGAAGTCCTATAATTCACCCCTCCACTTT. V gene TRBV25-1 combines with J gene TRBJ1-6; D not resolved. V dropped 4 bases and J dropped 1 base, with 8 bases sitting between them. The CDR3 covers 15 residues. Germline V gives CDR1 MGHDK, CDR2 SYGVNS. The variable domain in full, completed from reference TRBV25-1 and TRBJ1-6, reads EADIYQTPRYLVIGTGKKITLECSQTMGHDKMYWYQQDPGMELHLIHYSYGVNSTEKGDLSSESTVSRIRTEHFPLTLESARPSHTSQYLCASSVGKSYNSPLHFGNGTRLTVT.

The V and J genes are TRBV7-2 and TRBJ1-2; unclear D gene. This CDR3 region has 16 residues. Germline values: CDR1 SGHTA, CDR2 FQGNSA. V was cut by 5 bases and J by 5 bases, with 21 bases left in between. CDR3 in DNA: TGTGCCAGCAGCCGAAATACAGTTAGCCTTTCTTATGGCTACACCTTC. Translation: CASSRNTVSLSYGYTF. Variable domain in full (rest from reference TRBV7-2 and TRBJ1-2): GAGVSQSPSNKVTEKGKDVELRCDPISGHTALYWYRQSLGQGLEFLIYFQGNSAPDKSGLPSDRFSAERTGGSVSTLTIQRTQQEDSAVYLCASSRNTVSLSYGYTFGSGTRLTVV.

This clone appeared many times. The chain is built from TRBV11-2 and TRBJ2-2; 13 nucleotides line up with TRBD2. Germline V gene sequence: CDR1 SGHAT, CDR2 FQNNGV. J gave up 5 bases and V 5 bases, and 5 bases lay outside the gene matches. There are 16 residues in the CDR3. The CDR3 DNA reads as TGTGCCAGCAGCGCGACTAGCGGGGGGTGGACCGGGGAGCTGTTTTTT. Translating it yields CASSATSGGWTGELFF.

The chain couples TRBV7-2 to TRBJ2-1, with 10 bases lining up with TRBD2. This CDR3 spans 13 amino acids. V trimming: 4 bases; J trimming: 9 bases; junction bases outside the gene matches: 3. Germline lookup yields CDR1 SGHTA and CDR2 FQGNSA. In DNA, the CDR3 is TGTGCCAGCAGCTCTCGGACTAGCGGTGAGCAGTTCTTC. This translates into CASSSRTSGEQFF.

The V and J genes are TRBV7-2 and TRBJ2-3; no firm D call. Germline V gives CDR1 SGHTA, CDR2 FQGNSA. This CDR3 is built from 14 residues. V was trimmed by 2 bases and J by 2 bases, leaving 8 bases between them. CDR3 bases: TGTGCCAGCAGCTTATCAGGCTTCACAGATACGCAGTATTTT. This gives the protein CASSLSGFTDTQYF.

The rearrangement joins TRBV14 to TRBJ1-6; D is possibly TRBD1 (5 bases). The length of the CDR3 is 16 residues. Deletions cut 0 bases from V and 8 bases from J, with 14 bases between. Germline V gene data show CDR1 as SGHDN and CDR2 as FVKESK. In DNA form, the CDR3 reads TGTGCCAGCAGCCAAGATTGGGGCAGTTTAGATTCACCCCTCCACTTT. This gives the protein CASSQDWGSLDSPLHF.